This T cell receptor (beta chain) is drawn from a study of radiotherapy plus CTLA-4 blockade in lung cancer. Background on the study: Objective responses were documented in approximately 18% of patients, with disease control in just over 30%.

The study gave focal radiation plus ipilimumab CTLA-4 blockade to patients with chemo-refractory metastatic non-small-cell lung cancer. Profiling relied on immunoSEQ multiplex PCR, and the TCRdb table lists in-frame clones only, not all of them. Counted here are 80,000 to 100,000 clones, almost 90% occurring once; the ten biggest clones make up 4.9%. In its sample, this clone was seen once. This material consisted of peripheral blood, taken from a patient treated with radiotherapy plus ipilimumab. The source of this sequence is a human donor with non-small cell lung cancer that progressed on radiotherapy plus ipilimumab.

CDR3 nucleotide sequence: TGCGCCAGCAGTGAGTCCCAGAGGGATACGCAGTATTTT. Its translation: CASSESQRDTQYF. The V gene is TRBV10-1, the J gene TRBJ2-3; D remains unclear. Germline assignment: CDR1 WNHNN and CDR2 SYGVQD (reference sequence). V lost 0 bases and J lost 6, with 7 bases in between. The CDR3 runs 13 residues.